This TCR beta chain came from a study of blood T cell repertoires in COVID-19. In the study overall: Sources were T cells, B-cell-depleted T cells, or PBMCs; the material itself was cDNA or gDNA.

Sequencing was performed with immunoSEQ multiplex PCR; in TCRdb, only in-frame clones are kept and a portion is missing. This sample has approximately 160,000 clones, with around 80% found just once. Germline lookup yields CDR1 LNHDA and CDR2 SQIVND (reference sequence). CDR3 length: 15 residues. V dropped 4 bases and J dropped 4 bases, with 16 bases sitting between them. Each participant's cohort was designated according to participant-reported clinical history. Two consecutive negative NP/OP PCR tests, clearance, or resolved symptoms defined Cohort 3 recovery. This chain joins TRBV19 and TRBJ1-1; D unresolved. What was sequenced was PBMCs or T cells enriched from blood (not recorded which). This TCR was sampled from a woman aged 45-59 years who had recovered from COVID-19. CDR3: CASSSRAGRGTEAFF. DNA for the CDR3: TGTGCCAGTAGTAGTAGGGCGGGCCGGGGCACTGAAGCTTTCTTT.